The source of this TCR beta chain is a study of blood T cell repertoires in COVID-19. Under the authors' procedure: How many nucleated cells were present was estimated from reference gene primer amplification. Profiled with immunoSEQ multiplex PCR; TCRdb holds only in-frame clones, not every one. The V and J calls and clone size come from that table; D and trimming were worked out from the DNA. The profile shows hundreds of thousands of clones, 83% of them singletons. Sequences were obtained from peripheral blood. The sequence was collected from a woman aged 45 to 65 who had recovered from COVID-19.

CDR3 residues: CASSPFRLRAGAVNTGELFF. The CDR3 bases are TGTGCCAGCAGTCCGTTTCGGCTTCGGGCGGGGGCAGTAAACACCGGGGAGCTGTTTTTT. The chain employs TRBV6-2 or TRBV6-3 and TRBJ2-2, with a possible D match to TRBD2 (7 bases). Germline V gene sequence: CDR1 MNHEY, CDR2 SVGEGT. The CDR3 totals 20 residues. V lost 5 bases and J lost 2, with 27 bases in between.